This T cell receptor beta chain was captured in a study of blood T cell repertoires in COVID-19. Study details: Donors in the United States, Italy and Spain gave samples during acute or convalescent COVID-19. PBMCs, B-cell-depleted T cells, or T cells were the source of the cDNA or gDNA that made up the material.

Original processing notes: Cell counts per sample came from amplifying reference gene primers. Here immunoSEQ multiplex PCR was the method, and the copy in TCRdb shows in-frame clones only, minus some. The V and J calls and clone size are taken from that table; D and trimming were inferred from the DNA. This table has some 330,000 clones, 88% appearing once. J gave up 3 bases and V 3 bases, and 1 base lay outside the gene matches. This CDR3 has 13 amino acids. The source is a woman between 45 and 65 years old with active or convalescent COVID-19. The sample was peripheral blood. The V call is TRBV12-3 or TRBV12-4, the J call TRBJ2-5; 7 positions match TRBD1. Written as DNA, the CDR3 is TGTGCCAGCAGTTTGGGACAGAAAGAGACCCAGTACTTC. It specifies CASSLGQKETQYF.